What follows are 20 T cell receptor beta chains derived from one specimen sequenced in a study of blood T cell repertoires in COVID-19. Method: immunoSEQ multiplex PCR; TCRdb's copy keeps in-frame clones and lacks some. The repertoire includes about 360,000 clones, around nine tenths of them detected once, and 3% sits in the top ten. The sample comprised peripheral blood. The receptor source for this set is a human donor in a cohort sampled during active COVID-19.

V and J are TRBV3-1 (or the pseudogene TRBV3-2) and TRBJ2-5; 9 nucleotides align to TRBD2. V lost 2 bases to trimming and J lost 1 base; unmatched junction nucleotides: 2. Per the germline V gene, CDR1 is LGHDT and CDR2 is YNNKEL (reference sequence). CDR3 length: 15 amino acids. The CDR3 DNA reads as TGTGCCAGCAGCCAACTAGCGGGGTCCCAAGAGACCCAGTACTTC. Residues: CASSQLAGSQETQYF.

The rearrangement joins TRBV5-1 to TRBJ2-7, with TRBD1 matching 8 bases. The CDR3 loop spans 15 amino acids. V lost 1 base and J lost 6; bases outside the gene matches: 9. The germline V gene has CDR1 SGHRS and CDR2 YFSETQ. The CDR3 reads CASSLTGDRLGEQYF. The CDR3 DNA follows: TGCGCCAGCAGCTTGACTGGGGACAGGCTCGGCGAGCAGTACTTC.

The chain joins TRBV6-4 to TRBJ2-2, with TRBD2 matching over 8 bases. The CDR3 runs to 15 residues. With V trimmed by 4 bases and J by 4 bases, 5 bases remained unmatched. Germline V gene data show CDR1 as MRHNA and CDR2 as SNTAGT. CDR3 amino acids: CASSASGGSTGELFF. CDR3 nucleotide sequence: TGTGCCAGCAGTGCATCGGGGGGGTCCACCGGGGAGCTGTTTTTT.

This chain links TRBV5-1 with TRBJ2-1; D uncertain. The CDR3 runs 12 residues. V lost 0 bases, J lost 8 bases, and 6 bases lay in between. Germline lookup yields CDR1 SGHRS and CDR2 YFSETQ. The CDR3: CASSLADYEQFF. CDR3 DNA: TGCGCCAGCAGCTTGGCCGACTATGAGCAGTTCTTC.

The genes are TRBV10-3 and TRBJ2-7, with 9 nucleotides matching TRBD1. Germline V gene lookup returns CDR1 ENHRY and CDR2 SYGVKD. The CDR3 has 14 residues. The CDR3 region is CGASSGTGTYEQYF. The CDR3 DNA follows: TGTGGCGCTTCTTCCGGGACAGGGACCTACGAGCAGTACTTC.

This chain joins TRBV28 and TRBJ1-2; tentatively, D is TRBD1 (5 bases). V gave up 3 bases and J gave up 6 bases, with 11 bases separating them. This CDR3 has 13 amino acids. Germline V lookup: CDR1 MDHEN, CDR2 SYDVKM. In DNA form, the CDR3 reads TGTGCCAGCAGTTTTATAAGGGGCCATGGCTACACCTTC. This codes for CASSFIRGHGYTF.

The sample holds one count of this clone. The V call is TRBV19, the J call TRBJ2-7, with TRBD1 matching over 7 bases. CDR3 length: 12 amino acids. The V gene's germline CDR1 is LNHDA and CDR2 SQIVND (reference sequence). V shed 9 bases and J 2 bases; nucleotides not matched to a gene: 4. The CDR3, as DNA: TGTGCCAGCCGACAGGGACCCTACGAGCAGTACTTC. It yields the protein CASRQGPYEQYF.

This clone came up once. This chain links TRBV3-1 (or the pseudogene TRBV3-2) with TRBJ2-2; perhaps TRBD2 as D (5 bases). The CDR3 runs 16 residues. The ends were cut back, 4 bases at V and 2 bases at J, with 14 bases in the middle. Germline V lookup: CDR1 LGHDT, CDR2 YNNKEL (reference sequence). CDR3 protein: CASSPGVDPNTGELFF. The DNA for the CDR3 is TGTGCCAGCAGCCCCGGGGTAGACCCCAACACCGGGGAGCTGTTTTTT.

The chain couples TRBV6-5 to TRBJ1-2, with a possible D match to TRBD1 (5 bases). This CDR3 region has 14 residues. The V gene lost 0 bases and the J gene lost 10 bases, with 15 bases spanning the gap. Germline values: CDR1 MNHEY, CDR2 SVGAGI. The CDR3 DNA sequence: TGTGCCAGCAGTTACTCGAAGGGCGGCAGGGCCTACACCTTC. Protein sequence: CASSYSKGGRAYTF.

The chain employs TRBV4-2 and TRBJ1-5, with a tentative D call TRBD1 (6 bases). This CDR3 is built from 17 residues. V gave up 1 base and J gave up 6 bases, with 19 bases separating them. Germline loops: CDR1 LGHNA, CDR2 YNFKEQ. Here the CDR3 DNA reads TGTGCCAGCAGCCAAGGGGGATTACAGGGTTGGGGTCAGCCCCAGCATTTT. Amino acid sequence: CASSQGGLQGWGQPQHF.

This chain connects TRBV7-8 to TRBJ1-4; D uncertain. The germline V gene has CDR1 SGHVS and CDR2 FQNEAQ. The CDR3 runs to 16 residues. The germline V and J ends were trimmed by 8 bases and 7 bases, with 23 bases remaining between them. The DNA for the CDR3 is TGTGCCAGCCGCCGAGCAACGGCCTCACGGAGTGAAAAACTGTTTTTT. It codes for CASRRATASRSEKLFF.

The V gene is TRBV4-1, the J gene TRBJ2-2; the D is unclear. The germline CDR1 and CDR2 sequences are MGHRA and YSYEKL. This CDR3 is built from 15 residues. Trimming stripped 0 bases from V and 3 bases from J, with 8 bases between. The CDR3 is CASSQECADTGELFF. The DNA of the CDR3 is TGCGCCAGCAGCCAAGAGTGCGCGGACACCGGGGAGCTGTTTTTT.

CDR3 sequence (DNA): TGTGCCAGCAGCTTTCCCCCCCAGGGGACCCAGTACTTC. Translation: CASSFPPQGTQYF. J is TRBJ2-5 and V is TRBV5-6; D may be TRBD1 (5 bases). V lost 2 bases to trimming and J lost 7 bases, with 12 bases between them. This CDR3 is built from 13 residues. Germline CDR1 is SGHDT and CDR2 is YYEEEE.

This chain connects TRBV7-9 to TRBJ1-2, with 7 bases that match TRBD1. Trimming took 5 bases from V and 2 from J; bases not matched to a gene: 8. CDR1 is SEHNR and CDR2 is FQNEAQ in the germline V gene (reference sequence). The CDR3 has 15 residues. The CDR3 reads CASSQLAGGNYGYTF. The CDR3 region has the DNA TGTGCCAGCAGCCAACTCGCAGGGGGGAACTATGGCTACACCTTC.

V is TRBV5-1 and J is TRBJ2-1, with D tentatively TRBD2 (6 bases). This CDR3 spans 14 amino acids. Trimming took 1 base from V and 7 from J, leaving 12 bases between them. Per the germline V gene, CDR1 is SGHRS and CDR2 is YFSETQ. CDR3 region: CASSLSGAVNEQFF. CDR3 DNA: TGCGCCAGCAGCTTGTCGGGAGCGGTAAATGAGCAGTTCTTC.

V and J are TRBV19 and TRBJ1-4; a weak D match, TRBD1 (5 bases). Germline V gene sequence: CDR1 LNHDA, CDR2 SQIVND (reference sequence). CDR3 size: 14 residues. V lost 6 bases, J lost 0 bases, and 8 bases lay in between. Here the CDR3 reads CASRPTATNEKLFF. The CDR3, as DNA: TGTGCCAGTAGGCCGACAGCAACTAATGAAAAACTGTTTTTT.

The J gene is TRBJ1-1, the V gene TRBV2; TRBD1 might be the D (6 bases). V gave up 6 bases and J gave up 0 bases, with 11 bases separating them. The CDR3 is made up of 14 amino acids. Per germline, CDR1 SNHLY and CDR2 FYNNEI. The CDR3: CASRYRAMNTEAFF. The DNA of the CDR3 is TGTGCCAGCAGGTACAGGGCCATGAACACTGAAGCTTTCTTT.

This chain connects TRBV3-1 (or the pseudogene TRBV3-2) to TRBJ1-1; perhaps TRBD1 as D (5 bases). The V gene lost 3 bases and the J gene lost 10 bases, with 15 bases spanning the gap. The CDR3 is 13 residues long. Germline CDR1 LGHDT, CDR2 YNNKEL (reference sequence). The CDR3 DNA reads TGTGCCAGCAGCCACGCTCGGAGGGGCACAGCTTTCTTT. Protein sequence: CASSHARRGTAFF.

This sequence joins TRBV14 and TRBJ1-1, with D uncertain. CDR1 and CDR2 from the germline V gene are SGHDN and FVKESK. V gave up 0 bases and J gave up 7 bases, with 12 bases separating them. The CDR3 spans 14 residues. The CDR3 reads CASSQDHGGVEAFF. CDR3 DNA sequence: TGTGCCAGCAGCCAAGATCACGGCGGGGTTGAAGCTTTCTTT.

The V and J genes are TRBV5-5 and TRBJ1-1; D perhaps matches TRBD1 (6 bases). This CDR3 region has 12 residues. The germline gives CDR1 SGHKS, CDR2 YYEKEE (reference sequence). Trimming took 4 bases from V and 8 from J, leaving 12 bases between them. CDR3 region: CASSTLGTEAFF. CDR3 in DNA: TGTGCCAGCAGCACCTTAGGGACAGAAGCTTTCTTT.